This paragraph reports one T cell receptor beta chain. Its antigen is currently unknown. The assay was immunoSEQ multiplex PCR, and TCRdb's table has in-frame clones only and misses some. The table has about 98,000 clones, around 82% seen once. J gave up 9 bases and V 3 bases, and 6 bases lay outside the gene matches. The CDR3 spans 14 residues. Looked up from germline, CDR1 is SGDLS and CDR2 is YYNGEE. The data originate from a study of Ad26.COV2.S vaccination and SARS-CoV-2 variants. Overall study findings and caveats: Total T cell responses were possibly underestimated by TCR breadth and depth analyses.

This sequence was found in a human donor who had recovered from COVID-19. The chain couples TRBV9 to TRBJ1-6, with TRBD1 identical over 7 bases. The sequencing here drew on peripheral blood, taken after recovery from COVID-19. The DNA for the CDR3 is TGTGCCAGCAGCGCACAGGGGCCCCTTTCACCCCTCCACTTT. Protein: CASSAQGPLSPLHF.